This T cell receptor beta chain stems from a study of blood T cell repertoires in COVID-19. The wider study: Some COVID-19 samples were acute and others convalescent; all came from the United States, Italy and Spain. The cDNA or gDNA used as material had been derived from T cells, B-cell-depleted T cells, or PBMCs.

Original processing notes: The assay estimated nucleated cells by amplifying reference gene primers. Sequenced by immunoSEQ multiplex PCR; TCRdb stores in-frame clones only, minus some. V, J and clone size are taken as reported in that table, and D and trimming were inferred from the DNA itself. Among tens of thousands of clones listed, more than 80% were seen once. Germline V CDR1 and CDR2: SGHRS, YFSETQ. The CDR3 has 16 residues. The V gene end was trimmed by 7 bases and the J gene end by 5 bases; junction bases not matched to a gene: 6. This clonotype was obtained from a man aged 55 to 70 with acute or convalescent COVID-19. Specimen: peripheral blood. V gene TRBV5-1 combines with J gene TRBJ2-2, with 15 bases matching TRBD2. The CDR3 DNA reads as TGCGCCAGCCGGACTAGCGGGGGGGCGCGTACCGGGGAGCTGTTTTTT. This sequence encodes CASRTSGGARTGELFF.